The subject of this entry is one T cell receptor beta chain. Its antigen is as yet unknown. Using quantitative 5'-RACE with molecular barcodes, the authors made TCR beta libraries. TCRdb used MiXCR to reprocess the 5' RACE reads, holding one entry per CDR3 protein. Of over 700,000 distinct CDR3 sequences in the sample, around 20% are singletons; the top ten hold 19%. This entry belongs to a study of CD8 T cells in ankylosing spondylitis. General observations from the study: As reported, disease-linked clones showed significant enrichment in matched ankylosing spondylitis synovial fluid. Seemingly distinctive of ankylosing spondylitis blood was a TCR beta motif formed by eight highly homologous variants.

Germline assignment: CDR1 SGHRS and CDR2 YFSETQ. This CDR3 has 14 amino acids. V was clipped by 2 bases and J by 2 bases, with 11 bases between them. J is TRBJ2-7 and V is TRBV5-1; D is possibly TRBD2 (5 bases). The sequenced sample was blood, either unsorted or a sorted T cell fraction (not recorded which). This receptor was identified in a male donor with ankylosing spondylitis. The CDR3 loop reads CASSFGSGTYEQYF. For the CDR3, the DNA is TGCGCCAGCAGCTTTGGATCGGGAACCTACGAGCAGTACTTC.